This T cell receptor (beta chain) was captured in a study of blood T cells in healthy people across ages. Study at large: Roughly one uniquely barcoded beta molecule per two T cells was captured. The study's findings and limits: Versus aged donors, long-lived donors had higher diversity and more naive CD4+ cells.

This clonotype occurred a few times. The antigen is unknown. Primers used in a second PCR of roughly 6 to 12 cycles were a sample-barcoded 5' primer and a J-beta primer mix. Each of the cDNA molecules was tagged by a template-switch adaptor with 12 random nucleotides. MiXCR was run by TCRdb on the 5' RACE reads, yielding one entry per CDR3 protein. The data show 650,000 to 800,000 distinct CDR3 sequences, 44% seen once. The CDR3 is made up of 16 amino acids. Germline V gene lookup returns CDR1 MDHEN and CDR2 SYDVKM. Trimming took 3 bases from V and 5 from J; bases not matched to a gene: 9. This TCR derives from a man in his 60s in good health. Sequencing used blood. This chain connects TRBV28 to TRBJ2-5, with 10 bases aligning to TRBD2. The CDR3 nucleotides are TGTGCCAGCAGTTTTACGAGCGGGGGGGAGCTGGAGACCCAGTACTTC. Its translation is CASSFTSGGELETQYF.